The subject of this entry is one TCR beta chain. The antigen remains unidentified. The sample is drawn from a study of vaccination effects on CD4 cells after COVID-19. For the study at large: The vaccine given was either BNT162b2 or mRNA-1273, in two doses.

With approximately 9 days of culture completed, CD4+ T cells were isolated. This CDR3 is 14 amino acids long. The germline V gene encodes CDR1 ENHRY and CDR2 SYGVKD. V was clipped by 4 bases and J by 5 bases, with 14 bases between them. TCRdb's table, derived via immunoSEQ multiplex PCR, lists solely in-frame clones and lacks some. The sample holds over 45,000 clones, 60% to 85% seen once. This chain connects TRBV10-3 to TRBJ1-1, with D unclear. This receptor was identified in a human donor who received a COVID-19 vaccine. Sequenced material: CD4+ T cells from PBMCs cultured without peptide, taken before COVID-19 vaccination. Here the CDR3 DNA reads TGTGCCATCAGTGGGGAAACGATGAGGACTGAAGCTTTCTTT. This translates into CAISGETMRTEAFF.